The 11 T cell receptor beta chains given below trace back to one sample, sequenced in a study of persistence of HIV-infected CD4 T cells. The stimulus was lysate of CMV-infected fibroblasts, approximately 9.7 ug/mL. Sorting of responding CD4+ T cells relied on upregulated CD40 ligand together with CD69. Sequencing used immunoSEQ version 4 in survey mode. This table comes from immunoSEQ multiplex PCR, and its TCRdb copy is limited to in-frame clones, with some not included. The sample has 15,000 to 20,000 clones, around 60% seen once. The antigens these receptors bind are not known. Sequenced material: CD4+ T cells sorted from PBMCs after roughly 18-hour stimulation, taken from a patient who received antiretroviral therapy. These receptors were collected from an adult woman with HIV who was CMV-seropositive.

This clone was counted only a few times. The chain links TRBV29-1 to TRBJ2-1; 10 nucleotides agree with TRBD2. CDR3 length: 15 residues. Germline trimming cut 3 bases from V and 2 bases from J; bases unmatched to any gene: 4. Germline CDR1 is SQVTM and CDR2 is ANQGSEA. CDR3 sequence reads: CSVDGAGGPYNEQFF. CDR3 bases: TGCAGCGTTGATGGAGCGGGGGGGCCCTACAATGAGCAGTTCTTC.

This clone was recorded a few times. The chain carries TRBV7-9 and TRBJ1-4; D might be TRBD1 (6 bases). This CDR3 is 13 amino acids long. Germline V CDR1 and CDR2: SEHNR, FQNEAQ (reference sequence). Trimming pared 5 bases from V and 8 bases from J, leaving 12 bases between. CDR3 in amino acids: CASSPKGGEKLFF. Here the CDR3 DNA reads TGTGCCAGCAGCCCAAAAGGGGGGGAAAAACTGTTTTTT.

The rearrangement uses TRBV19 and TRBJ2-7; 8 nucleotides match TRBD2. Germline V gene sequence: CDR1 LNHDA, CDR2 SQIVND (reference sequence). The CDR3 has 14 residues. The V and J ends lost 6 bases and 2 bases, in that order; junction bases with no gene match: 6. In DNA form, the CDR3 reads TGTGCCAGTAGCGCTGATAGCGGGACCTACGAGCAGTACTTC. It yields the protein CASSADSGTYEQYF.

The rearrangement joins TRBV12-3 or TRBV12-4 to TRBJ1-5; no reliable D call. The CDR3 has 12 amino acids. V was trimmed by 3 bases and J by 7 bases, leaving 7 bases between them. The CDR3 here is CASSFGEQPQHF. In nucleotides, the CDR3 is TGTGCCAGCAGTTTTGGGGAGCAGCCCCAGCATTTT.

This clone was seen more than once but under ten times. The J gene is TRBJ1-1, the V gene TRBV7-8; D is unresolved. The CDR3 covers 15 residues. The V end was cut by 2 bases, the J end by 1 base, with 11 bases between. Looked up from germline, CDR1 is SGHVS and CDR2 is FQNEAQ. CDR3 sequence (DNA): TGTGCCAGCAGCTTAAAGGGAAGAAGGAACACTGAAGCTTTCTTT. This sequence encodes CASSLKGRRNTEAFF.

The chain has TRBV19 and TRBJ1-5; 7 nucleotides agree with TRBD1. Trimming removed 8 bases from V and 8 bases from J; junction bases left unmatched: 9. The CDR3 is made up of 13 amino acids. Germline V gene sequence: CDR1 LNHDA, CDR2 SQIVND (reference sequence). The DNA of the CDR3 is TGTGCCAGTGTAAACAGGGGTTTCGAGCCCCAGCATTTT. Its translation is CASVNRGFEPQHF.

The CDR3 spells CASSLVGGGWETQYF. Here the CDR3 DNA reads TGTGCCAGCAGCTTGGTAGGGGGCGGTTGGGAGACCCAGTACTTC. V usage is TRBV5-5 and J usage is TRBJ2-5; 7 nucleotides agree with TRBD1. CDR1 and CDR2 (germline): SGHKS, YYEKEE (reference sequence). J was trimmed by 5 bases and V by 0 bases; bases with no gene match: 7. The CDR3 spans 15 residues.

The DNA for the CDR3 is TGTGCCAGCAGTGAATGGGAGGGGGTGACCGGGGAGCTGTTTTTT. This codes for CASSEWEGVTGELFF. This chain uses TRBV6-1 with TRBJ2-2, with D tentatively TRBD2 (7 bases). The V and J ends lost 2 bases and 5 bases respectively, with 12 bases between them. This CDR3 is built from 15 residues. The V gene's germline CDR1 is MNHNS and CDR2 SASEGT.

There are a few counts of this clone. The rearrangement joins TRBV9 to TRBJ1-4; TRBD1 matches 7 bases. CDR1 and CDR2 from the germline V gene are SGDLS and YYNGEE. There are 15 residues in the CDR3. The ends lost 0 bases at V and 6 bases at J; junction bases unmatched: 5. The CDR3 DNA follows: TGTGCCAGCAGCGTAGGTGGAGGGGGCTATGAAAAACTGTTTTTT. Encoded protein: CASSVGGGGYEKLFF.

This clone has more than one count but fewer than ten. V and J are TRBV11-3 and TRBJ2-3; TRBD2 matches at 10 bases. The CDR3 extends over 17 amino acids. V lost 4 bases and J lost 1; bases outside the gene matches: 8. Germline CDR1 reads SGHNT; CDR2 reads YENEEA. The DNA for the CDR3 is TGTGCCAGCAGCTCCGGGGGTCTAGCGGGGGGCACAGATACGCAGTATTTT. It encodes CASSSGGLAGGTDTQYF.

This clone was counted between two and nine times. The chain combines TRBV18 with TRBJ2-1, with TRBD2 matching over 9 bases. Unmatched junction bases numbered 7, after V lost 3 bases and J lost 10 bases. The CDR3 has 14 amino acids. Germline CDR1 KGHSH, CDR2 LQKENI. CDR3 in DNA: TGTGCCAGCTCACCCGGGCTAGCGGGGATCGAGCAGTTCTTC. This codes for CASSPGLAGIEQFF.